The 7 T cell receptor beta chains given below trace back to one sample, sequenced in a study of blood T cell repertoires in COVID-19. The table came from immunoSEQ multiplex PCR; TCRdb's copy has only in-frame clones and leaves some out. The sample holds some 120,000 clones; 55% to 75% are singletons and the top ten take roughly 2%. The sample consisted of peripheral blood. The receptors derive from a woman in her 70s with acute or convalescent COVID-19.

The chain uses TRBV9 and TRBJ2-3; 8 nucleotides line up with TRBD1. Looked up from germline, CDR1 is SGDLS and CDR2 is YYNGEE. V lost 0 bases and J lost 4; bases outside the gene matches: 1. This CDR3 is 14 amino acids long. The chain's CDR3 is CASSVAQGADTQYF. The CDR3, as DNA: TGTGCCAGCAGCGTAGCACAGGGGGCAGATACGCAGTATTTT.

This clone was seen repeatedly, ten times or more. The chain recombines TRBV10-3 with TRBJ2-7, with 7 positions matching TRBD1. The CDR3 runs 16 residues. Germline values: CDR1 ENHRY, CDR2 SYGVKD. The V segment lost 0 bases and the J segment 2 bases; nucleotides outside the gene matches: 7. The CDR3 coding sequence is TGTGCCATCAGTGAGTCGCCAGGGGGATCCGCCTACGAGCAGTACTTC. It codes for CAISESPGGSAYEQYF.

The sample holds a few counts of this clone. The chain carries TRBV6-5 and TRBJ1-2; 9 bases line up with TRBD1. The CDR3 runs 15 residues. Germline loops: CDR1 MNHEY, CDR2 SVGAGI. J lost 4 bases, V lost 0 bases, and 3 bases had no gene match. The CDR3 protein is CASSYSGQGGYGYTF. CDR3 in DNA: TGTGCCAGCAGTTACTCGGGACAGGGAGGCTATGGCTACACCTTC.

The chain is built from TRBV21-1 and TRBJ2-7; TRBD2, the table's D call, was not compared with the DNA. TRBV21-1 is a known pseudogene. This CDR3 has 13 residues. The CDR3: CASSKGRIYEQYF. CDR3 DNA sequence: TGTGCCAGCAGCAAAGGGAGGATCTACGAGCAGTACTTC.

The chain recombines TRBV5-4 with TRBJ2-2; 11 positions agree with TRBD2. After removal of 3 bases from V and 3 bases from J, the junction contained 7 bases not matched to a gene. The CDR3 is made up of 17 amino acids. Germline-derived CDR1 and CDR2 are SGHNT and YYREEE (reference sequence). This chain's CDR3 is CASSSGTSGGHTGELFF. For the CDR3, the DNA is TGTGCCAGCAGCTCCGGGACTAGCGGAGGACACACCGGGGAGCTGTTTTTT. The full variable domain, with the rest looked up from reference TRBV5-4 and TRBJ2-2, is ETGVTQSPTHLIKTRGQQVTLRCSSQSGHNTVSWYQQALGQGPQFIFQYYREEENGRGNFPPRFSGLQFPNYSSELNVNALELDDSALYLCASSSGTSGGHTGELFFGEGSRLTVL.

This clone has a single count. This sequence joins TRBV18 and TRBJ1-1, with 9 bases that match TRBD1. Germline V gene data show CDR1 as KGHSH and CDR2 as LQKENI. V shed 5 bases and J 2 bases; nucleotides not matched to a gene: 3. The CDR3 has 14 residues. Here the CDR3 reads CASSKGQGNTEAFF. The CDR3, as DNA: TGTGCCAGCTCAAAGGGACAGGGAAACACTGAAGCTTTCTTT.

This clone was counted once. The chain employs TRBV6-6 and TRBJ2-6; 7 positions agree with TRBD1. V dropped 6 bases and J dropped 0; count of bases not matched to a gene: 14. CDR1 is MNHNY and CDR2 is SVGAGI in the germline V gene (reference sequence). CDR3 length: 19 residues. The CDR3 nucleotides read TGTGCCAGCAGCTCAGCTACCGGGACAGTCCTCTCTGGGGCCAACGTCCTGACTTTC. Protein: CASSSATGTVLSGANVLTF.